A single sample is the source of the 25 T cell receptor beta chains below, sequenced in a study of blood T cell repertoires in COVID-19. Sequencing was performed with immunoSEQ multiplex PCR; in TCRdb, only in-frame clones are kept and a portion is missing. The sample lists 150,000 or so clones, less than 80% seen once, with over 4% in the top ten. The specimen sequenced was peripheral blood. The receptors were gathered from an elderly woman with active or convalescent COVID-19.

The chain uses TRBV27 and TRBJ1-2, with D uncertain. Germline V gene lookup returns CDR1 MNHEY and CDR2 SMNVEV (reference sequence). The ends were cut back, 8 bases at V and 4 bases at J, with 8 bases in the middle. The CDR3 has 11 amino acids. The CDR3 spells CASGPPYGYTF. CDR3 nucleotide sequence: TGTGCCAGCGGCCCCCCCTATGGCTACACCTTC.

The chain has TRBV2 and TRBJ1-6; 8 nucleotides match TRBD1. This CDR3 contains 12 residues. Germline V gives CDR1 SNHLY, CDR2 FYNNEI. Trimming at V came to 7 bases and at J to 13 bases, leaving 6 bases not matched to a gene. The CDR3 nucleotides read TGTGCCAGCACCCCGACAGGGGCGCCCCTCCACTTT. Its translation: CASTPTGAPLHF.

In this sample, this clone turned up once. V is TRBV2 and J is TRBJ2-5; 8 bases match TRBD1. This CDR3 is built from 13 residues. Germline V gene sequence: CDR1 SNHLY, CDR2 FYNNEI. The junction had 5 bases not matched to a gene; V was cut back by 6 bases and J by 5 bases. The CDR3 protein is CASSDRGRETQYF. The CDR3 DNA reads TGTGCCAGCAGCGACAGGGGTCGGGAGACCCAGTACTTC. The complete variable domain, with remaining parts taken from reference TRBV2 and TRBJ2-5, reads EPEVTQTPSHQVTQMGQEVILRCVPISNHLYFYWYRQILGQKVEFLVSFYNNEISEKSEIFDDQFSVERPDGSNFTLKIRSTKLEDSAMYFCASSDRGRETQYFGPGTRLLVL.

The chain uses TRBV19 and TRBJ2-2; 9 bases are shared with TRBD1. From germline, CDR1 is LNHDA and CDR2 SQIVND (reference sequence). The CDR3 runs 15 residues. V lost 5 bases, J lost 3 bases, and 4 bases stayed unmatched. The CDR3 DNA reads TGTGCCAGTAGTCCCGACAGGGGGGACACCGGGGAGCTGTTTTTT. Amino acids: CASSPDRGDTGELFF.

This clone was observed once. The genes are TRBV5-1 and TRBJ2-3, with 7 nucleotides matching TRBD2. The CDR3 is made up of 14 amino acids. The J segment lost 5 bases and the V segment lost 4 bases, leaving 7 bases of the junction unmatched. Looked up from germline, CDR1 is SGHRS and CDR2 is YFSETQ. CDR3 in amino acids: CASSRRGEQDTQYF. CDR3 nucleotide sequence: TGCGCCAGCAGCAGACGGGGGGAGCAAGATACGCAGTATTTT.

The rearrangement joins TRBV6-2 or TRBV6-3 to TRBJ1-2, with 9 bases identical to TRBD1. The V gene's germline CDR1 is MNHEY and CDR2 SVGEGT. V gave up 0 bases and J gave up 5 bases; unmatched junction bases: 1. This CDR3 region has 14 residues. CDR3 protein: CASSYSQGAYGYTF. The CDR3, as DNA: TGTGCCAGCAGTTACTCACAGGGGGCGTATGGCTACACCTTC.

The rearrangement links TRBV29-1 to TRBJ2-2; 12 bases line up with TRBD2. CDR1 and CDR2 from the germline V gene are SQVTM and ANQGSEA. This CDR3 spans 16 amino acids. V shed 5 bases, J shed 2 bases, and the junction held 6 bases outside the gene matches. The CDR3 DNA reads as TGCAGCGTTTCACTAGCGGGGGGCTCCAACACCGGGGAGCTGTTTTTT. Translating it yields CSVSLAGGSNTGELFF.

CDR3 in DNA: TGCAGTGCTAGTTCACAGGCGGTTAGACCCCTCCACTTT. Protein sequence: CSASSQAVRPLHF. V usage is TRBV20-1 and J usage is TRBJ1-6, with D tentatively TRBD1 (5 bases). This CDR3 has 13 amino acids. Trimming removed 3 bases from V and 12 bases from J, with 15 bases in between. The germline V gene encodes CDR1 DFQATT and CDR2 SNEGSKA (reference sequence).

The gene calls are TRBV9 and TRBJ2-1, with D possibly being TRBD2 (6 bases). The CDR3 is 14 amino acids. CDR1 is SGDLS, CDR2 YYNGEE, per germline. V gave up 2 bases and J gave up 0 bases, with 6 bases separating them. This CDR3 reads CASSVGGSYNEQFF. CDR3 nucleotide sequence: TGTGCCAGCAGCGTCGGGGGCTCCTACAATGAGCAGTTCTTC.

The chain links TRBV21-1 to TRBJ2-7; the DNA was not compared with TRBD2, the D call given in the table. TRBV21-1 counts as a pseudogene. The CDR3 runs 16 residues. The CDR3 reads CASSKGLGRRIYEQYF. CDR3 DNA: TGTGCCAGCAGCAAAGGGTTGGGCAGGAGGATCTACGAGCAGTACTTC.

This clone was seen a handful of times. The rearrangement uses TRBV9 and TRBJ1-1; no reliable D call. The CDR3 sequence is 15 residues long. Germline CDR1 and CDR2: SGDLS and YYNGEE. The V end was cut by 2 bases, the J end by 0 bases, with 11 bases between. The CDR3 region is CASSVLTELNTEAFF. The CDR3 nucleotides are TGTGCCAGCAGCGTTCTTACTGAGCTGAACACTGAAGCTTTCTTT. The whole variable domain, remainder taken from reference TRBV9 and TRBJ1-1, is DSGVTQTPKHLITATGQRVTLRCSPRSGDLSVYWYQQSLDQGLQFLIQYYNGEERAKGNILERFSAQQFPDLHSELNLSSLELGDSALYFCASSVLTELNTEAFFGQGTRLTVV.

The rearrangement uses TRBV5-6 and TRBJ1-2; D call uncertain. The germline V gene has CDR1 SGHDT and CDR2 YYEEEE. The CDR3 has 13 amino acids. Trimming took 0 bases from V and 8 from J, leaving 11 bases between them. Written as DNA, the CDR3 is TGTGCCAGCAGCTTGGCCGAGAGGATAGGCTACACCTTC. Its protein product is CASSLAERIGYTF.

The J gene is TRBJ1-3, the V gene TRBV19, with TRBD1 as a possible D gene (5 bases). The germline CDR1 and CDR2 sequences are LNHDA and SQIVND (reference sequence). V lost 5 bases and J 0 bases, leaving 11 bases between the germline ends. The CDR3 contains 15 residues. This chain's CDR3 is CASSATVFSGNTIYF. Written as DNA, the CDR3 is TGTGCCAGTAGTGCGACAGTATTCTCTGGAAACACCATATATTTT.

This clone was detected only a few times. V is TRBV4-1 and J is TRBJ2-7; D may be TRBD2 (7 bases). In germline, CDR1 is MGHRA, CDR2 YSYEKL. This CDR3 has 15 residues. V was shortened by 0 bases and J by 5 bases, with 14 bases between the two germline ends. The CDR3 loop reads CASSQDGRGGDEQYF. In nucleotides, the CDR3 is TGCGCCAGCAGCCAAGACGGCAGGGGAGGGGACGAGCAGTACTTC.

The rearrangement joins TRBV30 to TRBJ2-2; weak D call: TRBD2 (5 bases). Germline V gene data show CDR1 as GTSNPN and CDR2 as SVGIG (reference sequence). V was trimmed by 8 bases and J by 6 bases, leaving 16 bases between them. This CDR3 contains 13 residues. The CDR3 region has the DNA TGTGCCCGAAACTCCCGGGGTTCCGGGGAGCTGTTTTTT. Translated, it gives CARNSRGSGELFF.

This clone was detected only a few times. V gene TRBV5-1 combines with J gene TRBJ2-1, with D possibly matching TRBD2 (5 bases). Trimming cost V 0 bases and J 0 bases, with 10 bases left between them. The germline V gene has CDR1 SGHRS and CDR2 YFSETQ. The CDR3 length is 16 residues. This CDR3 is CASSLAALGSYNEQFF. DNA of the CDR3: TGCGCCAGCAGCTTGGCCGCACTAGGCTCCTACAATGAGCAGTTCTTC.

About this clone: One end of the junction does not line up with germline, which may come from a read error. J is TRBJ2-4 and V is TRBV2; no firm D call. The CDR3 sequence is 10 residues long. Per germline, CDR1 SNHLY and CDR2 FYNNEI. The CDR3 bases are TGTGCCAGCAGTGAACAGTTAATACACTTC. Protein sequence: CASSEQLIHF.

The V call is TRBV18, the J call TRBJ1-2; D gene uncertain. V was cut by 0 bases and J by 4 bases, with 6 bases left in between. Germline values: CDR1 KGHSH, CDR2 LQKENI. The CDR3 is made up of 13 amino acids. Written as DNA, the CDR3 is TGTGCCAGCTCACCACCGAACAGCTATGGCTACACCTTC. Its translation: CASSPPNSYGYTF.

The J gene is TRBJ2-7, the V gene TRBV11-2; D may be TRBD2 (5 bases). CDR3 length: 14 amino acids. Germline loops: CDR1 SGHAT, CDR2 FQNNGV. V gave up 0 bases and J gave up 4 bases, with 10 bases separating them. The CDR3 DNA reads TGTGCCAGCAGCTTAGAAGCGGTGAATTACGAGCAGTACTTC. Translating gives CASSLEAVNYEQYF.

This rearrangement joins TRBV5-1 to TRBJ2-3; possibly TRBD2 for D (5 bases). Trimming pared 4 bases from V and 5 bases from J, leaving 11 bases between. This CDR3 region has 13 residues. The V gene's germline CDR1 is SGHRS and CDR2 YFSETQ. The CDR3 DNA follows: TGCGCCAGCAGCCGGAATCGGGGAGATACGCAGTATTTT. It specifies CASSRNRGDTQYF. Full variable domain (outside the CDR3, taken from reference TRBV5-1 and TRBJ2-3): KAGVTQTPRYLIKTRGQQVTLSCSPISGHRSVSWYQQTPGQGLQFLFEYFSETQRNKGNFPGRFSGRQFSNSRSEMNVSTLELGDSALYLCASSRNRGDTQYFGPGTRLTVL.

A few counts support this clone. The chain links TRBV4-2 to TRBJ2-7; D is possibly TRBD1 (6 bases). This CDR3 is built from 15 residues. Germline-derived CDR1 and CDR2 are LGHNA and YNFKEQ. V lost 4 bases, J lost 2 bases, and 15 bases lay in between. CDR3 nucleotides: TGTGCCAGCAGCCCGGCCCAACAGGGAACCTACGAGCAGTACTTC. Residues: CASSPAQQGTYEQYF.

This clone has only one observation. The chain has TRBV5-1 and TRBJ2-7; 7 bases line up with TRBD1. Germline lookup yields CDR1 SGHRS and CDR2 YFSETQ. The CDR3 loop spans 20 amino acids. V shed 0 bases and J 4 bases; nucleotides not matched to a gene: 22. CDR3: CASSLGKQGQTASPDYEQYF. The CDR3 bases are TGCGCCAGCAGCTTGGGGAAACAGGGGCAGACTGCTTCTCCTGATTACGAGCAGTACTTC.

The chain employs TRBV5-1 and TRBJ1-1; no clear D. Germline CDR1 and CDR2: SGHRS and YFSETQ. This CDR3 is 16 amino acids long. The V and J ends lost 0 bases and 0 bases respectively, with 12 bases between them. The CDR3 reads CASSLVSQTMNTEAFF. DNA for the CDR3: TGCGCCAGCAGCTTGGTGTCACAGACCATGAACACTGAAGCTTTCTTT.

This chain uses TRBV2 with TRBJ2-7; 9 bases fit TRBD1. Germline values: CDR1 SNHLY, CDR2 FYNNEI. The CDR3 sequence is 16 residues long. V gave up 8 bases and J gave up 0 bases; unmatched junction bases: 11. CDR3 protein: CASRRDRVGVSYEQYF. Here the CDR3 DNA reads TGTGCCAGCCGCCGGGACAGGGTCGGAGTCTCCTACGAGCAGTACTTC.

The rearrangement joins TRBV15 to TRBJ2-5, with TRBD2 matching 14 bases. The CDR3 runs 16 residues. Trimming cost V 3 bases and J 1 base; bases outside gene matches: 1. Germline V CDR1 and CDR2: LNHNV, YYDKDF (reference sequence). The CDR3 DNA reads TGTGCCACCAGCAGGGGGACTAGCGGGGGCCAAGAGACCCAGTACTTC. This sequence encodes CATSRGTSGGQETQYF.